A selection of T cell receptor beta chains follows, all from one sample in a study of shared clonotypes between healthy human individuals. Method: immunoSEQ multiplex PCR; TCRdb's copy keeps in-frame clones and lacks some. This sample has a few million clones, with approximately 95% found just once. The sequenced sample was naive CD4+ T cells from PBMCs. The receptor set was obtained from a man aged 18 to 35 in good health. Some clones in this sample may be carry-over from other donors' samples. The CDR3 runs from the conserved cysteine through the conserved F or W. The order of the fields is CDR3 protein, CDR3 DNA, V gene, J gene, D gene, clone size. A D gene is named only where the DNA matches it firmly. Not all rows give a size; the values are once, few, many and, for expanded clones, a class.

CSVAPTGGSGNTIYF	TGCAGCGTTGCCCCGACAGGGGGCTCCGGAAACACCATATATTTT	TRBV29-1	TRBJ1-3	TRBD1	NA
CASSPFWPTGELFF	TGTGCCAGCAGCCCGTTTTGGCCCACCGGGGAGCTGTTTTTT	TRBV11-1	TRBJ2-2	NA	NA
CASTSGISYNEQFF	TGTGCCAGCACTAGCGGAATATCCTACAATGAGCAGTTCTTC	TRBV5-4	TRBJ2-1	TRBD2	NA
CATSRADRLGTQYF	TGTGCCACCAGCAGAGCCGACAGGTTGGGGACCCAGTACTTC	TRBV15	TRBJ2-5	NA	NA
CASSPTGLPNEKLFF	TGCGCCAGCAGCCCGACAGGGCTCCCTAATGAAAAACTGTTTTTT	TRBV5-1	TRBJ1-4	TRBD1	NA
CASSLSGQGQSGELFF	TGTGCCAGCAGTTTATCGGGACAGGGTCAGTCCGGGGAGCTGTTTTTT	TRBV28	TRBJ2-2	TRBD1	NA
CASTLSSYNEQFF	TGCGCCAGCACACTTAGCTCCTACAATGAGCAGTTCTTC	TRBV10-2	TRBJ2-1	NA	NA
CASSLVGSGSYNEQFF	TGTGCCAGCAGCTTGGTAGGGTCGGGGTCCTACAATGAGCAGTTCTTC	TRBV5-6	TRBJ2-1	NA	NA
CAISDSQGAGYEKLFF	TGTGCCATCAGTGACTCACAGGGGGCAGGCTATGAAAAACTGTTTTTT	TRBV10-3	TRBJ1-4	TRBD1	NA
CASSSTRDGTDTQYF	TGTGCCAGCAGTTCGACTAGGGACGGCACAGATACGCAGTATTTT	TRBV27	TRBJ2-3	NA	NA
CASSGLAGVGDTQYF	TGTGCCAGCAGTGGGCTAGCGGGAGTCGGAGATACGCAGTATTTT	TRBV2	TRBJ2-3	TRBD2	once
CASSLPRGGPGNTIYF	TGTGCCAGCAGTTTGCCCAGAGGAGGACCTGGAAACACCATATATTTT	TRBV28	TRBJ1-3	NA	NA
CASSRSGRAISYEQYF	TGTGCCAGTAGCCGGTCCGGGAGGGCCATCTCCTACGAGCAGTACTTC	TRBV19	TRBJ2-7	TRBD2	NA
CASRKTGTGIHEQYF	TGTGCCAGCAGGAAGACCGGGACAGGGATCCACGAGCAGTACTTC	TRBV5-8	TRBJ2-7	TRBD1	NA
CASSSLTGTTGELFF	TGTGCCAGCAGCTCTCTCACAGGGACCACCGGGGAGCTGTTTTTT	TRBV11-2	TRBJ2-2	NA	NA
CASSTRGGAANEKLFF	TGTGCCAGTAGTACCCGAGGAGGGGCGGCTAATGAAAAACTGTTTTTT	TRBV19	TRBJ1-4	NA	NA
CASSFGTSTDTQYF	TGTGCCAGCAGCTTCGGCACAAGCACAGATACGCAGTATTTT	TRBV7-2	TRBJ2-3	NA	NA
CASSKVPGRLSSGANVLTF	TGTGCCAGTAGTAAGGTACCGGGACGTCTGAGCTCTGGGGCCAACGTCCTGACTTTC	TRBV19	TRBJ2-6	NA	NA
CASRSLADPSYEQYF	TGTGCCAGCAGATCTCTAGCGGACCCCTCCTACGAGCAGTACTTC	TRBV6-5	TRBJ2-7	TRBD2	NA
CAAAQGLAGGSSYNEQFF	TGTGCCGCCGCACAAGGACTAGCGGGGGGAAGCTCCTACAATGAGCAGTTCTTC	TRBV10-3	TRBJ2-1	TRBD2	NA
CAIGGGTKNIQYF	TGTGCCATCGGAGGCGGAACCAAAAACATTCAGTACTTC	TRBV10-3	TRBJ2-4	NA	NA
CATSARRGGREKLFF	TGTGCCACCAGCGCCCGGAGGGGGGGGCGTGAAAAACTGTTTTTT	TRBV15	TRBJ1-4	NA	NA
CASSSPRADSTDTQYF	TGTGCCAGCAGCTCCCCGAGGGCGGATAGCACAGATACGCAGTATTTT	TRBV5-4	TRBJ2-3	NA	once
CASSSPGQGRNTEAFF	TGTGCCAGCAGCTCTCCCGGACAGGGGCGGAACACTGAAGCTTTCTTT	TRBV7-9	TRBJ1-1	TRBD1	NA
CASSFLRGQYF	TGTGCCAGCAGTTTCCTCCGGGGGCAGTACTTC	TRBV28	TRBJ2-7	NA	NA
CASSIAGGPNYEQFF	TGTGCCAGTAGTATCGCGGGAGGGCCTAACTATGAGCAGTTCTTC	TRBV19	TRBJ2-1	TRBD2	NA
CAWSVGIIDQPQHF	TGTGCCTGGAGTGTAGGGATTATTGATCAGCCCCAGCATTTT	TRBV30	TRBJ1-5	NA	NA
CASSLSEGQETQYF	TGTGCCAGCAGTTTGTCGGAGGGACAAGAGACCCAGTACTTC	TRBV27	TRBJ2-5	NA	NA
CASSPGPYDEQFF	TGCGCCAGCAGCCCAGGACCCTATGATGAGCAGTTCTTC	TRBV5-1	TRBJ2-1	NA	NA
CASSLATIEQFF	TGTGCCAGCAGCTTAGCGACAATTGAGCAGTTCTTC	TRBV7-2	TRBJ2-1	NA	NA
CASSRGRGETQYF	TGTGCCAGTAGTAGGGGGCGCGGGGAGACCCAGTACTTC	TRBV19	TRBJ2-5	NA	NA
CASQILRVDTEAFF	TGTGCCAGCCAAATTCTTAGGGTAGACACTGAAGCTTTCTTT	TRBV6-6	TRBJ1-1	NA	NA
CASSLWEKYNEQFF	TGTGCCAGCAGTTTATGGGAAAAGTACAATGAGCAGTTCTTC	TRBV27	TRBJ2-1	NA	NA
CASSQAPWGDSNQPQHF	TGTGCCAGCAGCCAGGCACCTTGGGGGGATAGCAATCAGCCCCAGCATTTT	TRBV7-6	TRBJ1-5	NA	NA